Each of the 31 T cell receptor beta chains below was sequenced from the same sample in a study of beta chain features in type 1 diabetes. Reverse transcribing all isolated RNA meant expressed TCRB transcripts were sequenced. Sequencing was performed with immunoSEQ multiplex PCR; in TCRdb, only in-frame clones are kept and a portion is missing. The repertoire consists of 900,000 or so clones, with roughly a sixth occurring once and the leading ten covering 0.023%. Sequenced: naive CD4+ T cells from blood. These receptors were taken from a woman aged 18-35 years in good health.

This clone was seen a handful of times. The CDR3 DNA reads TGTGCCAGCAGGGGAGGCTACGAGCAGTACTTC. Translating gives CASRGGYEQYF. V and J are TRBV2 and TRBJ2-7; weak D call: TRBD2 (6 bases). Germline lookup yields CDR1 SNHLY and CDR2 FYNNEI. Trimming removed 6 bases at V and 3 bases at J, with 6 bases between. This CDR3 contains 11 residues.

This clone was seen more than once but under ten times. The V and J genes are TRBV27 and TRBJ1-2; D gene uncertain. CDR3 length: 14 residues. CDR1 is MNHEY and CDR2 is SMNVEV in the germline V gene (reference sequence). Trimming removed 3 bases at V and 5 bases at J, with 13 bases between. The CDR3 DNA reads as TGTGCCAGCAGTTTTAAGGGAGGAGGGTATGGCTACACCTTC. This sequence encodes CASSFKGGGYGYTF.

This clone turned up a few times. The rearrangement uses TRBV7-2 and TRBJ2-3; D possibly corresponds to TRBD2 (5 bases). V was cut by 2 bases and J by 2 bases, with 8 bases left in between. The V gene's germline CDR1 is SGHTA and CDR2 FQGNSA. The CDR3 sequence is 14 residues long. The CDR3 spells CASSLNRDTDTQYF. CDR3 DNA: TGTGCCAGCAGCTTAAATCGGGACACAGATACGCAGTATTTT.

This clone appeared a few times. The genes are TRBV10-3 and TRBJ2-5, with D perhaps matching TRBD1 (6 bases). Germline-derived CDR1 and CDR2 are ENHRY and SYGVKD. This CDR3 contains 13 residues. V was clipped by 8 bases and J by 2 bases, with 12 bases between them. The CDR3 DNA follows: TGTGCCATCGCGGACAGTGCTCAAGAGACCCAGTACTTC. Its protein is CAIADSAQETQYF.

The chain combines TRBV10-3 with TRBJ2-1, with 8 bases that match TRBD1. Trimming at V came to 2 bases and at J to 7 bases, leaving 1 base not matched to a gene. The CDR3 totals 13 residues. Looked up from germline, CDR1 is ENHRY and CDR2 is SYGVKD. CDR3 DNA sequence: TGTGCCATCAGTGAGACAGGGGGTAATGAGCAGTTCTTC. Translated, it gives CAISETGGNEQFF.

The chain is built from TRBV29-1 and TRBJ2-1; TRBD1 matches at 10 bases. Looked up from germline, CDR1 is SQVTM and CDR2 is ANQGSEA. The CDR3 has 13 amino acids. Trimming took 1 base from V and 6 from J; bases not matched to a gene: 0. CDR3 sequence (DNA): TGCAGCGTTGAAGGGACAGGGGGCAATGAGCAGTTCTTC. Its protein is CSVEGTGGNEQFF.

This sequence joins TRBV11-2 and TRBJ2-1, with D hard to call. CDR1 is SGHAT, CDR2 FQNNGV, per germline. The V end was cut by 5 bases, the J end by 7 bases, with 12 bases between. The CDR3 sequence is 13 residues long. CDR3 in amino acids: CASSQARSNEQFF. The CDR3, as DNA: TGTGCCAGCAGCCAAGCGCGATCGAATGAGCAGTTCTTC.

This clone came up a few times. V usage is TRBV18 and J usage is TRBJ2-7, with D perhaps TRBD2 (6 bases). This CDR3 region has 14 residues. Germline V gene lookup returns CDR1 KGHSH and CDR2 LQKENI. Trimming stripped 8 bases from V and 3 bases from J, with 17 bases between. CDR3 residues: CASNQRRDDYEQYF. CDR3 DNA sequence: TGTGCCAGCAACCAGAGGCGGGATGACTACGAGCAGTACTTC.

In this sample, this clone turned up a few times. The chain joins TRBV27 to TRBJ1-4, with D possibly being TRBD1 (6 bases). CDR1 is MNHEY and CDR2 is SMNVEV in the germline V gene (reference sequence). Deletions cut 7 bases from V and 7 bases from J, with 22 bases between. This CDR3 spans 16 amino acids. The CDR3 spells CASTPSPGAKGEKLFF. The CDR3 DNA reads as TGTGCCAGCACCCCTAGCCCAGGGGCCAAGGGTGAAAAACTGTTTTTT.

This rearrangement joins TRBV25-1 to TRBJ2-2; tentative D call: TRBD2 (5 bases). Germline V gene lookup returns CDR1 MGHDK and CDR2 SYGVNS. The CDR3 has 18 residues. V gave up 3 bases and J gave up 0 bases, with 17 bases separating them. The CDR3 DNA reads as TGTGCCAGCAGTGAGATTAGCGAGAGGGCCTCGAACACCGGGGAGCTGTTTTTT. This sequence encodes CASSEISERASNTGELFF.

This clone was seen a few times. The V gene is TRBV19, the J gene TRBJ2-2; D not resolved. This CDR3 contains 14 residues. The V and J ends lost 2 bases and 3 bases respectively, with 7 bases between them. CDR1 LNHDA and CDR2 SQIVND come from the germline V gene (reference sequence). CDR3 coding DNA: TGTGCCAGTAGTATATCGGCTTACACCGGGGAGCTGTTTTTT. Encoded protein: CASSISAYTGELFF.

In this sample, this clone turned up a few times. The chain uses TRBV27 and TRBJ1-2; 9 nucleotides align to TRBD1. V lost 5 bases to trimming and J lost 5 bases; unmatched junction nucleotides: 3. Germline V gene lookup returns CDR1 MNHEY and CDR2 SMNVEV (reference sequence). The CDR3 has 13 residues. DNA for the CDR3: TGTGCCAGCAGTAGACAGGGGGGGTATGGCTACACCTTC. Amino acid sequence: CASSRQGGYGYTF.

This clone has more than one count but fewer than ten. J is TRBJ2-4 and V is TRBV18; D ambiguous. Deletions cut 3 bases from V and 1 base from J, with 7 bases between. The CDR3 is made up of 14 amino acids. Germline V gives CDR1 KGHSH, CDR2 LQKENI. The CDR3 DNA is TGTGCCAGCTCACCCCGAATGGCCAAAAACATTCAGTACTTC. Encoded protein: CASSPRMAKNIQYF.

The chain joins TRBV15 to TRBJ2-1; 14 positions match TRBD2. CDR3 length equals 15 residues. The trim removed 4 bases at V and 8 bases at J, leaving 4 bases unmatched. The germline CDR1 and CDR2 sequences are LNHNV and YYDKDF (reference sequence). CDR3 amino acids: CATSTGLAGGDEQFF. The CDR3 region has the DNA TGTGCCACCAGCACCGGACTAGCGGGAGGCGATGAGCAGTTCTTC.

J is TRBJ2-7 and V is TRBV18, with D perhaps being TRBD1 or TRBD2 (7 bases each). V shed 0 bases and J shed 6 bases, with 12 bases lying between them. Per germline, CDR1 KGHSH and CDR2 LQKENI. The CDR3 extends over 14 amino acids. DNA of the CDR3: TGTGCCAGCTCACCACCGGGGAGGGGGCGCGAGCAGTACTTC. Protein sequence: CASSPPGRGREQYF.

In its sample, this clone was seen a few times. The chain is built from TRBV9 and TRBJ2-1; 7 positions agree with TRBD2. This CDR3 spans 13 amino acids. Per germline, CDR1 SGDLS and CDR2 YYNGEE. With 4 bases clipped from V and 6 bases from J, the junction kept 4 bases outside the gene matches. CDR3: CASSRLAGNEQFF. The CDR3 DNA is TGTGCCAGCAGCCGACTAGCTGGCAATGAGCAGTTCTTC.

This chain links TRBV5-1 with TRBJ2-1; 8 nucleotides match TRBD2. J was trimmed by 7 bases and V by 1 base; bases with no gene match: 10. CDR3 length: 16 amino acids. The germline gives CDR1 SGHRS, CDR2 YFSETQ. The CDR3 DNA sequence: TGCGCCAGCAGCTTGTTCAGCGGGAGAAGTCGGAATGAGCAGTTCTTC. This translates into CASSLFSGRSRNEQFF.

This clone showed up just a few times. The chain couples TRBV5-6 to TRBJ1-5, with 9 bases lining up with TRBD1. The CDR3 is 16 amino acids. Trimming took 1 base from V and 5 from J; bases not matched to a gene: 7. The germline gives CDR1 SGHDT, CDR2 YYEEEE. CDR3 in DNA: TGTGCCAGCAGCTTGTTTAGGACAGGGGAGCATCAGCCCCAGCATTTT. It translates to CASSLFRTGEHQPQHF.

The chain uses TRBV10-3 and TRBJ1-2; 8 nucleotides agree with TRBD1. The CDR3 covers 12 residues. Germline-derived CDR1 and CDR2 are ENHRY and SYGVKD. V shed 8 bases and J 7 bases; nucleotides not matched to a gene: 6. The CDR3 spells CAIRAGGGGYTF. CDR3 in DNA: TGTGCCATCCGCGCAGGGGGCGGTGGCTACACCTTC.

The table lists this clone with a few counts. The genes are TRBV6-5 and TRBJ2-7; tentatively, D is TRBD2 (6 bases). CDR1 and CDR2 from the germline V gene are MNHEY and SVGAGI. This CDR3 region has 15 residues. The V and J ends lost 4 bases and 9 bases respectively, with 22 bases between them. CDR3 sequence reads: CASSSGDSRVRGQYF. The DNA of the CDR3 is TGTGCCAGCAGTTCGGGGGACTCCCGTGTACGAGGGCAGTACTTC.

The CDR3 loop is CASSLQGAGSDTQYF. CDR3 in DNA: TGTGCCAGCAGTTTGCAGGGGGCGGGATCTGATACGCAGTATTTT. The V gene is TRBV28, the J gene TRBJ2-3, with TRBD1 identical over 8 bases. Germline CDR1 reads MDHEN; CDR2 reads SYDVKM. The CDR3 extends over 15 amino acids. V lost 3 bases, J lost 6 bases, and 8 bases stayed unmatched.

J is TRBJ2-7 and V is TRBV7-3; D possibly corresponds to TRBD1 (5 bases). The germline gives CDR1 SGHTA, CDR2 FQGTGA. The CDR3 consists of 11 residues. CDR3 protein: CSRGNSYEQYF. CDR3 nucleotide sequence: TGTTCTAGGGGTAACTCCTACGAGCAGTACTTC.

This clone was counted a single time. The chain combines TRBV25-1 with TRBJ1-6; 8 nucleotides match TRBD1. The length of the CDR3 is 15 residues. Trimming at V came to 0 bases and at J to 7 bases, leaving 2 bases not matched to a gene. Looked up from germline, CDR1 is MGHDK and CDR2 is SYGVNS. The CDR3 reads CASSEYAGGNSPLHF. The CDR3 DNA reads TGTGCCAGCAGTGAATACGCAGGGGGCAATTCACCCCTCCACTTT. Variable domain in full (rest from reference TRBV25-1 and TRBJ1-6): EADIYQTPRYLVIGTGKKITLECSQTMGHDKMYWYQQDPGMELHLIHYSYGVNSTEKGDLSSESTVSRIRTEHFPLTLESARPSHTSQYLCASSEYAGGNSPLHFGNGTRLTVT.

The chain uses TRBV9 and TRBJ2-1; no clear D. CDR1 and CDR2 from the germline V gene are SGDLS and YYNGEE. Trimming pared 4 bases from V and 0 bases from J, leaving 11 bases between. The CDR3 totals 15 residues. The CDR3 DNA reads TGTGCCAGCAGCCAAGGAACGAGCTCCTACAATGAGCAGTTCTTC. Translating it yields CASSQGTSSYNEQFF.

This clone has more than one count but fewer than ten. J is TRBJ2-5 and V is TRBV14; the D gene is possibly TRBD1 (6 bases). Deletions cut 5 bases from V and 5 bases from J, with 18 bases between. Germline CDR1 reads SGHDN; CDR2 reads FVKESK. The CDR3 contains 15 residues. CDR3 sequence (DNA): TGTGCCAGCAGCGAAACACAGGGAATTTCGGAGACCCAGTACTTC. Encoded protein: CASSETQGISETQYF.

There are a few counts of this clone. This rearrangement joins TRBV7-9 to TRBJ2-7, with 7 bases lining up with TRBD1. Losses at the gene ends were 5 bases for V and 5 bases for J; bases not matched to a gene: 12. The CDR3 length is 15 residues. CDR1 SEHNR and CDR2 FQNEAQ come from the germline V gene (reference sequence). CDR3 sequence: CASSHRGTETHEQYF. DNA of the CDR3: TGTGCCAGCAGCCATAGGGGGACAGAGACTCACGAGCAGTACTTC.

This chain connects TRBV19 to TRBJ2-2; tentatively, D is TRBD2 (6 bases). The CDR3 consists of 15 residues. V was pared by 6 bases and J by 4 bases, with 15 bases between. CDR1 is LNHDA, CDR2 SQIVND, per germline (reference sequence). CDR3 protein: CASSPRRASTGELFF. The CDR3 nucleotides are TGTGCCAGTAGCCCGAGGAGGGCTAGCACCGGGGAGCTGTTTTTT.

This clone has just a few counts. The chain combines TRBV28 with TRBJ2-1, with D perhaps matching TRBD2 (6 bases). This CDR3 region has 15 residues. Trimming cost V 5 bases and J 8 bases, with 19 bases left between them. CDR1 is MDHEN and CDR2 is SYDVKM in the germline V gene. CDR3 in amino acids: CASSHTPPGVHEQFF. The CDR3, as DNA: TGTGCCAGCAGTCACACGCCTCCGGGGGTCCATGAGCAGTTCTTC.

The chain combines TRBV11-1 with TRBJ2-5; 10 bases match TRBD1. The CDR3 spans 14 residues. Looked up from germline, CDR1 is SGHAT and CDR2 is FQDESV (reference sequence). With V trimmed by 5 bases and J by 5 bases, 5 bases remained unmatched. CDR3 sequence (DNA): TGTGCCAGCAGCCCGGGACAGGGGACGGAGACCCAGTACTTC. Amino acids: CASSPGQGTETQYF.

This rearrangement joins TRBV5-6 to TRBJ1-2; D is ambiguous. The ends were cut back, 5 bases at V and 0 bases at J, with 14 bases in the middle. The CDR3 is 15 amino acids. Germline V gene data show CDR1 as SGHDT and CDR2 as YYEEEE. In nucleotides, the CDR3 is TGTGCCAGCAGTAACGTAGCGAGAGCTAACTATGGCTACACCTTC. This translates into CASSNVARANYGYTF.

This clone was counted between two and nine times. The chain uses TRBV2 and TRBJ2-2; 7 nucleotides match TRBD1. The CDR3 length is 14 residues. CDR1 is SNHLY, CDR2 FYNNEI, per germline. J was trimmed by 4 bases and V by 6 bases; bases with no gene match: 5. The CDR3 DNA reads TGTGCCAGCAGGCGCCGGGACAGCACCGGGGAGCTGTTTTTT. Protein product: CASRRRDSTGELFF.